Shown below are 3 T cell receptor beta chains from a single sample sequenced in a study of cytomegalovirus exposure and HLA in healthy donors. The protocol was immunoSEQ multiplex PCR, while the TCRdb copy is restricted to in-frame clones and leaves out a portion. Among about 150,000 clones listed, about 82% were seen once. Input material: PBMCs. All receptors derive from a human donor in good health.

The V and J genes are TRBV5-6 and TRBJ1-1; D ambiguous. Germline V gene data show CDR1 as SGHDT and CDR2 as YYEEEE. V was clipped by 3 bases and J by 1 base, with 7 bases between them. The CDR3 spans 13 residues. In DNA form, the CDR3 reads TGTGCCAGCAGCTGGGGAGGGAACACTGAAGCTTTCTTT. It codes for CASSWGGNTEAFF. Looking up the rest from reference TRBV5-6 and TRBJ1-1 gives the full variable domain: DAGVTQSPTHLIKTRGQQVTLRCSPKSGHDTVSWYQQALGQGPQFIFQYYEEEERQRGNFPDRFSGHQFPNYSSELNVNALLLGDSALYLCASSWGGNTEAFFGQGTRLTVV.

This clone was seen just once. The gene calls are TRBV29-1 and TRBJ2-1; 9 nucleotides agree with TRBD2. The CDR3 is 16 residues long. CDR1 is SQVTM, CDR2 ANQGSEA, per germline. Trimming removed 0 bases from V and 7 bases from J; junction bases left unmatched: 10. The CDR3 protein is CSVEDATGTSPNEQFF. CDR3 in DNA: TGCAGCGTTGAAGACGCGACCGGGACTAGCCCGAATGAGCAGTTCTTC.

This clone was seen only once. The chain employs TRBV7-9 and TRBJ2-3, with D unclear. CDR3 length: 15 amino acids. Germline V lookup: CDR1 SEHNR, CDR2 FQNEAQ (reference sequence). The germline V and J ends were trimmed by 4 bases and 4 bases, with 15 bases remaining between them. CDR3: CASSSPRGTPDTQYF. CDR3 nucleotides: TGTGCCAGCAGCTCCCCCCGAGGAACCCCAGATACGCAGTATTTT.